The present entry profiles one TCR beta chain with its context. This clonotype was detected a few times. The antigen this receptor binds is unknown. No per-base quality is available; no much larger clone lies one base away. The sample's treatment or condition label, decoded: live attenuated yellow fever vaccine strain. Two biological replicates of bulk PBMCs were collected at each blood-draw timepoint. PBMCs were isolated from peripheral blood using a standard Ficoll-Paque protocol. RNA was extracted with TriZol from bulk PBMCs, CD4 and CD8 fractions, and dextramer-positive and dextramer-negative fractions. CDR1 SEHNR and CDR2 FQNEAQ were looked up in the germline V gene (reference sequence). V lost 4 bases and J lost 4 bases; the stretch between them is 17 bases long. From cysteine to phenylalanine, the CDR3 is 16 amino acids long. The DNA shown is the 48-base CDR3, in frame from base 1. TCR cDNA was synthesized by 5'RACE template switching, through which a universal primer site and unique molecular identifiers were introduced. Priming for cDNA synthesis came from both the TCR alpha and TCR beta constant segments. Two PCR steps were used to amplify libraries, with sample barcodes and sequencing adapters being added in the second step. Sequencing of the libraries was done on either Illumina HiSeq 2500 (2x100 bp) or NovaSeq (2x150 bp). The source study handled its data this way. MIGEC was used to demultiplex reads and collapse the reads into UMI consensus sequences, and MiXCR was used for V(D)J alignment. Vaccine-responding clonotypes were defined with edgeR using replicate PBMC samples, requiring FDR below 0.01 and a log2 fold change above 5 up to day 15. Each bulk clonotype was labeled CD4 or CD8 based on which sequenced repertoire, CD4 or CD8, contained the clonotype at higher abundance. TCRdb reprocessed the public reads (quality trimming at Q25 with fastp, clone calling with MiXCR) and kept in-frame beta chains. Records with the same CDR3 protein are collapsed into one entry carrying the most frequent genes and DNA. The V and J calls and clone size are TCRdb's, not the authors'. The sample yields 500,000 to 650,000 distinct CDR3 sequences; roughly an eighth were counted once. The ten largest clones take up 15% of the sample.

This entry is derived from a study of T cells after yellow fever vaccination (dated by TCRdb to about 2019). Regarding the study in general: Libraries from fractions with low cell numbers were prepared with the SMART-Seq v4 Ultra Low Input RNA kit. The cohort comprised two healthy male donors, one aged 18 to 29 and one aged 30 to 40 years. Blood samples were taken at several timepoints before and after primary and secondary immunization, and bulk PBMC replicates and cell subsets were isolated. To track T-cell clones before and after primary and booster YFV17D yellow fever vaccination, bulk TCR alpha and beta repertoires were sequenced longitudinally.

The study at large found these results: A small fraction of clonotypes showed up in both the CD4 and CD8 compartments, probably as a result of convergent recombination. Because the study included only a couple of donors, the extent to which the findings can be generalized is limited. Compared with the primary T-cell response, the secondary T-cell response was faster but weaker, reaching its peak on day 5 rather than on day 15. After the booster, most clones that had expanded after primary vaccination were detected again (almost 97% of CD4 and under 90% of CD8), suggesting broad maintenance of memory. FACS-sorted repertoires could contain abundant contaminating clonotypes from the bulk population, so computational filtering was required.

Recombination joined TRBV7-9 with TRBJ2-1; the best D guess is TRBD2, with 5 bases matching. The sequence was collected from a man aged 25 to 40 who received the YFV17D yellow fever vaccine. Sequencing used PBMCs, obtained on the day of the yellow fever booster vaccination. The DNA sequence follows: TGTGCCAGCAGCTCAGGTGTCTGGCGGACTTACAATGAGCAGTTCTTC. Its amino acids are CASSSGVWRTYNEQFF.